This T cell receptor beta chain was identified in a study of cytomegalovirus exposure and HLA in healthy donors listed by TCRdb under 2017. At the level of the whole study: An earlier analysis of several hundred of the donors reported about 290 Gb of sequence data and around 120 million unique TCR beta sequences from about 200 million T cells. Roughly 300 gigabases of sequencing data and around 90 million unique TCR sequences made up an early release that covered 640 HLA-typed donors. Of the 300 to 500 genotyped donors, 70% to 90% were placed in the genetic ancestry cluster associated with self-reported Caucasian donors. The study aimed to test whether cataloging public T cell receptors could reveal signatures of past pathogen exposure. The T cell repertoires of 700 or so subjects were profiled by immunosequencing and related to cytomegalovirus serostatus. Along with the roughly 610-subject first cohort, a separate validation cohort of approximately 110 different subjects was used. To predict cytomegalovirus infection status, the study combined high-throughput TCR immunosequencing, statistical association of individual TCRs with disease status, and machine learning. A later analysis re-analyzed previously published TCR beta repertoires from about 600 donors and added high-resolution HLA genotyping to study TCR occurrence patterns. The later analysis used no new phenotypic data to find candidate immune exposures, relying instead on TCR beta sequences and their occurrence across donors. An earlier analysis of around 540 of the donors applied high-throughput TCR beta sequencing to assess whether each TCR beta V gene segment acted as functional or pseudogenic. Alongside the repertoire data, information on donor age, sex, ethnicity and CMV serostatus was compiled. A later genetic analysis used genome-wide SNP genotypes for about 55% of the 666 donors, treating that subset as a discovery cohort. All discovery cohort repertoires had been generated using a single sequencing platform. HLA typing included class I and class II loci at four-digit resolution. Typing coverage varied by locus: roughly 620-640 donors for A, B, C, DRB1 and DQB1; roughly 500 for DQA1; approximately 570 for DPA1; about 450 for DPB1. Because of strong linkage in the cohort, five DR-DQ haplotypes were treated as single units for association and clustering. Among around 400 genotyped donors of the cohort, an average of about 220,000 unique TCR beta nucleotide sequences was sequenced per donor, of which 15% to 20% were non-productive. The full study reports these points: Because HLA typing was unavailable for some donors at each locus, only the typed subset was used in association tests. Strong co-occurrence of HLA alleles, especially DR and DQ, made assigning TCR associations to individual alleles difficult. A later analysis found that TCR association rates varied across HLA loci, with DRB1 alleles showing the most associated TCRs and HLA-C alleles the fewest. In a later genetic analysis, a missense DCLRE1C variant was associated with V-gene and J-gene trimming of TCR beta chains, and the association was replicated in an independent cohort. Presence/absence analyses assumed roughly uniform sequencing depth across donors, an assumption that may not hold. A group of highly shared sequence variants was considered likely to be a technical artifact of the sequencing pipeline. Compared with the 666-donor mean, donors in an Asian-associated ancestry cluster had fewer N-insertions in productive TCRs, according to a later genetic analysis. Immune exposure information for the cohort was limited to CMV serostatus. In a later analysis, several top co-occurrence clusters were reported to appear linked to parvovirus B19, influenza, CMV and Epstein-Barr virus. Because counts were too low, roughly 17 rarely observed V segments, including chromosome 9 orphons, were left out of the earlier analysis of 500 to 650 of the donors. A further reported finding was that TCR beta sequences accurately predicted the HLA-A and HLA-B alleles for most subjects in the first cohort. A later analysis found that HLA-associated TCR beta chains were more clonally expanded and had lower generation probabilities than equally common non-associated chains. Linkage disequilibrium might explain the correlated functional status among segregating V segments, but an unknown experimental factor could not be ruled out. At a false discovery rate of 0.05, a later analysis linked about 16,000 TCR beta sequences to specific HLA alleles. In both the original and validation cohorts, the classifier was reported to diagnose cytomegalovirus status with high specificity and sensitivity. A total of about 150 TCR beta chains were listed by the study as associated with cytomegalovirus. Some IMGT-functional V segments, including TRBV6-2 and TRBV6-3, could not be distinguished by the 87-base-pair reads and were therefore excluded. Most CMV-associated TCR beta chains appeared to be HLA-restricted in a later analysis, and the HLA associations seemed to be driven largely by CMV exposure. In vitro tests confirmed that three of the cytomegalovirus-associated TCR beta chains recognize cytomegalovirus antigens. Only TCR beta chains were sequenced in this cohort, and the absence of alpha or paired-chain data limited detectable features. It was suggested by the authors that the approach could potentially be generalized to other disease states and immunological phenotypes. An earlier analysis of several hundred of the donors showed that most TCR beta V segments appeared in productive rearrangements either about 87% or about 30% of the time, which broadly matched IMGT annotations. Most TCR sequences were observed very rarely across donors, whereas some public TCRs were present in many individuals.

The cohort was made up of around 720 healthy bone marrow donors. At the time of sampling, all cohort members were nominally healthy, though unrecorded immune exposures were likely present. The donor tested CMV seronegative, placing the donor among the 350 to 400 seronegative members of the cohort. A peripheral blood sample was provided by each donor, and peripheral blood mononuclear cells were used for TCR beta sequencing. The Qiagen DNeasy Blood Extraction Kit was used to extract genomic DNA from the blood cell samples. Points on this clone: No cognate antigen has been identified for it.

The receptor library was made with the immunoSEQ multiplex PCR assay. For the multiplex PCR, a mixture combining 60 forward primers for TCR Vbeta segments and 13 reverse primers for TCR Jbeta segments was used. Amplification of the CDR3 region of rearranged TCR beta genes was performed with a multiplex PCR assay on genomic DNA. Amplified TCR beta libraries were sequenced as 87-base-pair reads on the Illumina HiSeq System. The authors processed their data as follows. A later analysis counted about 80 million unique TCR beta chains across the 550 to 800 repertoires, and 10 million to 12 million of these chains were shared by at least two donors. A nearest-neighbor algorithm error-corrected the raw reads and collapsed the reads into unique sequences, merging closely related sequences to remove PCR and sequencing errors. V, D and J gene segments were assigned by aligning CDR3 sequences to IMGT reference sequences. For a sequence to be retained, at least a six-nucleotide match to both a V gene segment and a J gene segment was required. A rearrangement counted as productive if the CDR3 had no stop codons and remained in frame with V and J, and every other rearrangement counted as non-productive. CDR3 was defined by IMGT convention, running from the second conserved V-encoded cysteine to the conserved J-encoded phenylalanine. The earlier analysis of 587 of the donors excluded sequences that lacked an unambiguous match to a single V gene segment. An earlier analysis of fewer than 650 of the donors classified V segments as functional when productive rearrangements were above 56.7% and as segregating when the standard deviation between donors was above 5%. A statistical classification framework was developed to diagnose cytomegalovirus status using the catalog of TCR beta chain sequences. In a later analysis, V and J genes were assigned by comparing TCR nucleotide sequences against IMGT/GENE-DB human TR gene sequences. A later analysis assigned CDR3 sequences and most-parsimonious VDJ recombination scenarios with the TCRdist pipeline. A later analysis defined each TCR beta chain by its CDR3 amino acid sequence plus V-gene family, and excluded reads lacking a unique V-gene family. As a way to deal with suspected cross-contamination and a sequencing artifact, a later analysis dropped 500 to 700 nucleotide sequences that were highly shared and had low generation probability. For each public chain, a later analysis derived a clonal expansion index from normalized ranks of inferred template counts within each repertoire. Generation probabilities in a later analysis came from a VDJ recombination model fitted to out-of-frame rearrangements, and those results were checked against IGoR. Hypergeometric tests were used in a later analysis to score TCR-TCR, TCR-HLA and TCR-CMV co-occurrence, with a repertoire-size bias correction applied to the TCR pairs. A later analysis estimated false discovery rates by permuting HLA or CMV assignments 20 times. In a later analysis, co-occurring TCRs were grouped with DBSCAN, and TCRdist sequence similarity was added when clustering was performed within HLA-allele-positive subsets. Repertoires with fewer than 30,000 or more than 120,000 public chains were left out of co-occurrence clustering, as were five repertoires with anomalous nucleotide sharing. This is the immuneACCESS table as TCRdb keeps it, with only in-frame sequences that have V and J called. A part of the clones is gone; compared with another copy, unresolved V genes explain less than half, and the rest is unexplained. D and trimming come from the DNA, and the V and J calls and clone size come from that table. This sample's table contains approximately 120,000 clones. The leading ten clones occupy approximately 2% of the sample.

The CDR3 holds 14 amino acids from the cysteine to the phenylalanine. Only the CDR3 portion is preserved as DNA: 42 bases, with reading frame beginning at the first base. The CDR1 and CDR2 encoded by the germline V gene (reference sequence) are GTSNPN and SVGIG. The germline V and J ends show losses of 0 bases and 6 bases respectively, and no gene match explains 6 bases of the junction. This sequence was found in a man aged 35-49 years in good health and CMV-seronegative. The sequence joins TRBV30 to TRBJ2-7; TRBD1 fits 9 bases in the junction. Sequencing input: PBMCs. The bases are TGTGCCTGGAGTGTCGGGACAGGGAAAGGCGAGCAGTACTTC. Translated, it gives CAWSVGTGKGEQYF.